What follows are 17 T cell receptor beta chains derived from one specimen sequenced in a study of neurological immune-mediated disorders (dated by TCRdb to the late 2010s). Receptor amplification or capture employed 5' RACE. Sequenced using an Illumina HiSeq 2500. The public reads were quality trimmed at Q25 with fastp and then assembled into clones with MiXCR by TCRdb, keeping productive beta chains. Entries are consolidated by CDR3 protein sequence, retaining the most common genes and DNA. The sample table contains roughly 30,000 distinct CDR3 sequences; only one count was recorded for 9.5% to 13% of them. About 5.6% of the sample is held by the ten biggest clonotypes. Sequenced: PBMCs. The receptors come from a woman aged 55-70 years in good health.

Turning to this clonotype: One end of the junction does not line up with germline, which may come from a read error. This chain uses TRBV5-1 with TRBJ2-7, with 11 bases identical to TRBD2. The CDR3 covers 15 residues. From germline, CDR1 is SGHRS and CDR2 YFSETQ. CDR3: CDSSPSGTSGYEQYF. CDR3 sequence (DNA): TGCGACAGCAGCCCATCCGGGACTAGCGGCTACGAGCAGTACTTC.

This clonotype was seen repeatedly, ten times or more. V and J are TRBV20-1 and TRBJ1-2; TRBD1 is a possible D gene (6 bases). The germline CDR1 and CDR2 sequences are DFQATT and SNEGSKA (reference sequence). This CDR3 is built from 11 residues. CDR3 protein: CRPGGADGYTF. The DNA of the CDR3 is TGCCGCCCGGGGGGGGCGGATGGCTACACCTTC.

This clonotype was counted ten times or more. This chain links TRBV10-3 with TRBJ2-7, with D unclear. Trimming stripped 8 bases from V and 7 bases from J, with 18 bases between. The length of the CDR3 is 13 residues. Germline loops: CDR1 ENHRY, CDR2 SYGVKD. The CDR3 DNA sequence: TGTGCCATCGGCGGAGAGCATGTGGGAGAGCAGTACTTC. It codes for CAIGGEHVGEQYF.

The sample holds many counts of this clonotype. The rearrangement joins TRBV2 to TRBJ1-1, with D possibly TRBD1 on 5 matching bases. Per germline, CDR1 SNHLY and CDR2 FYNNEI. CDR3 length equals 16 residues. The V end was cut by 1 base, the J end by 6 bases, with 18 bases between. This chain's CDR3 is CASSEESFRVSPEAFF. Here the CDR3 DNA reads TGTGCCAGCAGTGAAGAGAGCTTCAGGGTAAGCCCTGAAGCTTTCTTT.

Ten or more counts support this clonotype. The V gene is TRBV12-3 or TRBV12-4, the J gene TRBJ2-5; D gene unclear. The V end was cut by 3 bases, the J end by 4 bases, with 15 bases between. The CDR3 has 15 residues. The CDR3 nucleotides read TGTGCCAGCAGTTTGATGGCATGGGGTCCAGAGACCCAGTACTTC. Translated: CASSLMAWGPETQYF.

This clonotype showed up many times. CDR3 DNA: TGTGCCACCAGTGATACCCGGACAGGGGTTTACAATGAGCAGTTCTTC. Amino acids: CATSDTRTGVYNEQFF. The chain carries TRBV24-1 and TRBJ2-1; 9 nucleotides line up with TRBD1. This CDR3 spans 16 amino acids. CDR1 is KGHDR and CDR2 is SFDVKD in the germline V gene. V lost 3 bases, J lost 4 bases, and 6 bases stayed unmatched.

This clonotype was seen more than once but under ten times. The rearrangement joins TRBV28 to TRBJ2-3; D not certain. V lost 5 bases and J lost 2, with 14 bases in between. The CDR3 length is 15 residues. Per germline, CDR1 MDHEN and CDR2 SYDVKM. The CDR3 spells CASSPTATYTDTQYF. The CDR3 region has the DNA TGTGCCAGCAGTCCCACGGCTACCTACACAGATACGCAGTATTTT. Full variable domain (missing parts from reference TRBV28 and TRBJ2-3): DVKVTQSSRYLVKRTGEKVFLECVQDMDHENMFWYRQDPGLGLRLIYFSYDVKMKEKGDIPEGYSVSREKKERFSLILESASTNQTSMYLCASSPTATYTDTQYFGPGTRLTVL.

Many counts were recorded for this clonotype. The chain recombines TRBV7-2 with TRBJ2-7, with D unresolved. With 1 base removed from V and 3 bases from J, the gap between germline ends came to 16 bases. Germline V CDR1 and CDR2: SGHTA, FQGNSA. There are 16 residues in the CDR3. CDR3 region: CASSLGTATALYEQYF. CDR3 nucleotide sequence: TGTGCCAGCAGCTTAGGTACCGCGACGGCCCTCTACGAGCAGTACTTC.

Note on this clonotype: One end of the junction varies from germline; a read error may be responsible. The rearrangement links TRBV20-1 to TRBJ1-1; D gene unclear. The CDR3 has 15 residues. CDR1 is DFQATT, CDR2 SNEGSKA, per germline (reference sequence). The CDR3 DNA reads TGCAGTGCTAGAGCCGGCAGCTCGAGGGTCACTGATGCTTTCTTT. Its protein is CSARAGSSRVTDAFF.

The table lists this clonotype with many counts. The V gene is TRBV5-1, the J gene TRBJ2-3; no clear D. Deletions cut 4 bases from V and 6 bases from J, with 12 bases between. The germline CDR1 and CDR2 sequences are SGHRS and YFSETQ. The CDR3 is 13 amino acids. The CDR3 coding sequence is TGCGCCAGCAGCACCCCGGCGAGCGATACGCAGTATTTT. As protein: CASSTPASDTQYF. Full variable domain (outside the CDR3, taken from reference TRBV5-1 and TRBJ2-3): KAGVTQTPRYLIKTRGQQVTLSCSPISGHRSVSWYQQTPGQGLQFLFEYFSETQRNKGNFPGRFSGRQFSNSRSEMNVSTLELGDSALYLCASSTPASDTQYFGPGTRLTVL.

In its sample, this clonotype was seen many times. This chain joins TRBV4-3 and TRBJ2-1, with 7 bases aligning to TRBD2. CDR1 LGHNA and CDR2 YSLEER come from the germline V gene. The CDR3 loop spans 17 amino acids. V lost 0 bases to trimming and J lost 0 bases; unmatched junction nucleotides: 5. CDR3 in amino acids: CASSQDLASGSYNEQFF. Written as DNA, the CDR3 is TGCGCCAGCAGCCAAGATTTGGCTAGCGGCTCCTACAATGAGCAGTTCTTC.

This clonotype occurred a few times. The J gene is TRBJ1-5, the V gene TRBV19; TRBD1 aligns across 9 bases. With V trimmed by 5 bases and J by 5 bases, 4 bases remained unmatched. CDR1 and CDR2 (germline): LNHDA, SQIVND (reference sequence). The CDR3 contains 14 residues. The chain's CDR3 is CASSSTGGYQPQHF. CDR3 in DNA: TGTGCCAGTAGTTCGACAGGGGGGTATCAGCCCCAGCATTTT.

By share of the sample, this clonotype is medium-sized. The chain employs TRBV18 and TRBJ1-2; 8 bases fit TRBD1. CDR3 length equals 13 residues. Germline values: CDR1 KGHSH, CDR2 LQKENI. V lost 3 bases, J lost 5 bases, and 2 bases stayed unmatched. CDR3 sequence: CASSPGQGYGYTF. In DNA, the CDR3 is TGTGCCAGCTCACCCGGACAGGGTTATGGCTACACCTTC.

This clonotype has more than one count but fewer than ten. This rearrangement joins TRBV20-1 to TRBJ2-7; D could derive from TRBD1 or TRBD2 (5 bases each). The CDR3 loop spans 13 amino acids. Looked up from germline, CDR1 is DFQATT and CDR2 is SNEGSKA (reference sequence). Trimming stripped 0 bases from V and 6 bases from J, with 12 bases between. Written as DNA, the CDR3 is TGCAGTGCTAGAGATGGGGGACGGAGCGAGCAGTACTTC. Its protein is CSARDGGRSEQYF.

This clonotype was detected ten times or more. V usage is TRBV12-3 or TRBV12-4 and J usage is TRBJ1-2; a weak D match, TRBD1 (6 bases). The CDR3 consists of 14 residues. The ends were cut back, 0 bases at V and 4 bases at J, with 9 bases in the middle. The CDR3 reads CASSLARGTYGYTF. The CDR3 nucleotides are TGTGCCAGCAGTTTAGCGAGGGGGACCTATGGCTACACCTTC.

This clonotype was counted at least ten times. J is TRBJ2-6 and V is TRBV15; 9 nucleotides align to TRBD1. This CDR3 is built from 17 residues. J was trimmed by 2 bases and V by 4 bases; bases with no gene match: 6. Germline V lookup: CDR1 LNHNV, CDR2 YYDKDF (reference sequence). The CDR3 bases are TGTGCCACCAGCACCTTATGGACAGGGGCTGGGGCCAACGTCCTGACTTTC. Translated, it gives CATSTLWTGAGANVLTF.

This clonotype is termed medium-sized (0.01 to 0.1%). The chain joins TRBV11-2 to TRBJ2-7; D is ambiguous. The ends were cut back, 4 bases at V and 0 bases at J, with 4 bases in the middle. The CDR3 runs 12 residues. Germline assignment: CDR1 SGHAT and CDR2 FQNNGV. The CDR3 DNA is TGTGCCAGCAGCTCCGACTCCTACGAGCAGTACTTC. This codes for CASSSDSYEQYF.